The 26 T cell receptor beta chains below were found in one sample sequenced in a study of early T cells in non-severe SARS-CoV-2 infection. One entry per CDR3 protein results from TCRdb running MiXCR on the 5' RACE reads. The sample yields approximately 35,000 distinct CDR3 sequences, approximately 5.4% seen once. Sequenced input: whole blood. The origin of the receptors is an adult who was a healthcare worker with PCR-confirmed SARS-CoV-2 infection or an uninfected control (not recorded which).

This clonotype was counted ten times or more. CDR3 residues: CSVVLSGGLDSPLHF. The CDR3 coding sequence is TGCAGCGTTGTACTATCAGGGGGCCTAGATTCACCCCTCCACTTT. This chain links TRBV29-1 with TRBJ1-6; TRBD1 matches at 8 bases. The J segment lost 8 bases and the V segment lost 4 bases, leaving 10 bases of the junction unmatched. The germline V gene has CDR1 SQVTM and CDR2 ANQGSEA. The CDR3 consists of 15 residues.

This clonotype was detected many times. The chain links TRBV20-1 to TRBJ2-3; 11 bases match TRBD2. Germline lookup yields CDR1 DFQATT and CDR2 SNEGSKA (reference sequence). This CDR3 spans 15 amino acids. J gave up 1 base and V 8 bases, and 8 bases lay outside the gene matches. The CDR3 sequence: CSRLGGLAGTDTQYF. As DNA, the CDR3 is TGCAGTCGCCTTGGGGGACTAGCGGGCACAGATACGCAGTATTTT.

This clonotype was seen ten or more times. The chain uses TRBV3-1 and TRBJ2-5; 11 nucleotides align to TRBD2. Germline CDR1 LGHDT, CDR2 YNNKEL (reference sequence). V lost 4 bases to trimming and J lost 4 bases; unmatched junction nucleotides: 2. This CDR3 region has 14 residues. CDR3 nucleotides: TGTGCCAGCAGCCCGCTAGCGGGGGGAGAGACCCAGTACTTC. It encodes CASSPLAGGETQYF.

This clonotype came up many times. V and J are TRBV4-2 and TRBJ1-3, with D perhaps TRBD1 (6 bases). V lost 0 bases and J 3 bases, leaving 15 bases between the germline ends. The CDR3 runs to 17 residues. Germline V lookup: CDR1 LGHNA, CDR2 YNFKEQ. The CDR3: CASSQEQGTDFGNTIYF. The DNA for the CDR3 is TGTGCCAGCAGCCAAGAACAGGGCACGGACTTTGGAAACACCATATATTTT.

This clonotype has a count of ten or more. The CDR3 sequence: CASSLTSGAHNEQFF. Here the CDR3 DNA reads TGTGCCAGCAGCCTTACTAGCGGGGCCCACAATGAGCAGTTCTTC. This chain links TRBV6-4 with TRBJ2-1, with 10 bases that match TRBD2. J lost 5 bases, V lost 6 bases, and 7 bases had no gene match. Looked up from germline, CDR1 is MRHNA and CDR2 is SNTAGT. This CDR3 is built from 15 residues.

This clonotype was counted at least ten times. The rearrangement uses TRBV7-6 and TRBJ2-7, with a possible D match to TRBD2 (6 bases). The CDR3 extends over 14 amino acids. V lost 5 bases and J 2 bases, leaving 13 bases between the germline ends. CDR1 and CDR2 (germline): SGHVS, FNYEAQ. This CDR3 reads CASSPLADTYEQYF. The CDR3 DNA follows: TGTGCCAGCAGCCCTTTAGCGGATACCTACGAGCAGTACTTC. Complete variable domain (other parts from reference TRBV7-6 and TRBJ2-7): GAGVSQSPRYKVTKRGQDVALRCDPISGHVSLYWYRQALGQGPEFLTYFNYEAQQDKSGLPNDRFSAERPEGSISTLTIQRTEQRDSAMYRCASSPLADTYEQYFGPGTRLTVT.

This clonotype has a count of ten or more. The gene calls are TRBV5-4 and TRBJ2-3, with 13 bases that match TRBD2. The V gene end was trimmed by 3 bases and the J gene end by 3 bases; junction bases not matched to a gene: 4. Germline CDR1 reads SGHNT; CDR2 reads YYREEE (reference sequence). The CDR3 totals 16 residues. The CDR3 DNA follows: TGTGCCAGCAGCTGGACTAGCGGGGGAGGTACAGATACGCAGTATTTT. It codes for CASSWTSGGGTDTQYF.

This clonotype was seen only a few times. The genes are TRBV27 and TRBJ2-1; 9 bases map to TRBD2. Germline CDR1 reads MNHEY; CDR2 reads SMNVEV (reference sequence). V shed 6 bases, J shed 2 bases, and the junction held 5 bases outside the gene matches. The CDR3 runs to 15 residues. In nucleotides, the CDR3 is TGTGCCAGCAGATTTAGCGGGGGACCCTACAATGAGCAGTTCTTC. Amino acids: CASRFSGGPYNEQFF.

The gene calls are TRBV20-1 and TRBJ2-3, with 7 bases identical to TRBD1. Germline V gene sequence: CDR1 DFQATT, CDR2 SNEGSKA (reference sequence). This CDR3 contains 16 residues. V lost 6 bases, J lost 2 bases, and 14 bases stayed unmatched. The CDR3, as DNA: TGCAGTGCGGAGGACAGGTTTGGGGGTACCACAGATACGCAGTATTTT. Translated, it gives CSAEDRFGGTTDTQYF.

This clonotype came up many times. The rearrangement joins TRBV28 to TRBJ2-4, with a weak D call TRBD1 (5 bases). The CDR3 is 15 amino acids. The germline V and J ends were trimmed by 1 base and 6 bases, with 13 bases remaining between them. CDR1 is MDHEN, CDR2 SYDVKM, per germline. This CDR3 is CASSLLWGDGNIQYF. The CDR3 coding sequence is TGTGCCAGCAGTTTATTGTGGGGCGACGGAAACATTCAGTACTTC.

This clonotype was detected ten times or more. The V call is TRBV30, the J call TRBJ1-6; D call uncertain. The germline gives CDR1 GTSNPN, CDR2 SVGIG (reference sequence). The CDR3 covers 15 residues. V lost 0 bases to trimming and J lost 9 bases, with 15 bases between them. In DNA, the CDR3 is TGTGCCTGGAGTGTTGACGCACCAGGAGGTTCACCCCTCCACTTT. It encodes CAWSVDAPGGSPLHF.

This clonotype was detected ten times or more. This sequence joins TRBV28 and TRBJ1-2; D unclear. V dropped 3 bases and J dropped 8 bases, with 7 bases sitting between them. The CDR3 length is 11 residues. Per germline, CDR1 MDHEN and CDR2 SYDVKM. The CDR3 sequence: CASSFRGGYTF. The CDR3, as DNA: TGTGCCAGCAGTTTTCGTGGAGGCTACACCTTC.

The rearrangement uses TRBV20-1 and TRBJ1-5; no clear D. The V gene's germline CDR1 is DFQATT and CDR2 SNEGSKA (reference sequence). The CDR3 runs to 12 residues. V lost 6 bases to trimming and J lost 4 bases, with 10 bases between them. CDR3 loop: CSALEGNQPQHF. In DNA, the CDR3 is TGCAGTGCCCTGGAGGGAAATCAGCCCCAGCATTTT.

This clonotype was seen ten or more times. In nucleotides, the CDR3 is TGTGCCATCCCGGGCAGGGCCAACACCGGGGAGCTGTTTTTT. Translated: CAIPGRANTGELFF. The chain joins TRBV28 to TRBJ2-2; a weak D match, TRBD1 (5 bases). CDR1 MDHEN and CDR2 SYDVKM come from the germline V gene. Trimming shortened V by 10 bases and J by 2 bases, and 14 bases separated the two germline ends. This CDR3 contains 14 residues. The full variable domain, with the rest looked up from reference TRBV28 and TRBJ2-2, is DVKVTQSSRYLVKRTGEKVFLECVQDMDHENMFWYRQDPGLGLRLIYFSYDVKMKEKGDIPEGYSVSREKKERFSLILESASTNQTSMYLCAIPGRANTGELFFGEGSRLTVL.

This clonotype has ten or more counts. The chain links TRBV2 to TRBJ2-1; 7 bases agree with TRBD1. Germline V gene lookup returns CDR1 SNHLY and CDR2 FYNNEI. V lost 6 bases, J lost 1 base, and 6 bases stayed unmatched. The CDR3 has 15 amino acids. CDR3 nucleotides: TGTGCCAGCAGCCAGGGACAGCAATCCTACAATGAGCAGTTCTTC. It translates to CASSQGQQSYNEQFF.

This clonotype was recorded many times. This rearrangement joins TRBV3-1 to TRBJ1-5; D remains unclear. V was clipped by 0 bases and J by 4 bases, with 7 bases between them. The CDR3 is 14 residues long. The V gene's germline CDR1 is LGHDT and CDR2 YNNKEL (reference sequence). This CDR3 is CASSQDERNQPQHF. The DNA for the CDR3 is TGTGCCAGCAGCCAAGATGAGCGTAATCAGCCCCAGCATTTT.

This clonotype came up a few times. This chain links TRBV29-1 with TRBJ2-5; TRBD1 matches at 8 bases. The CDR3 has 20 residues. Germline assignment: CDR1 SQVTM and CDR2 ANQGSEA. V lost 2 bases, J lost 5 bases, and 25 bases stayed unmatched. The CDR3 spells CSVESWGRNDRGDSRETQYF. CDR3 nucleotide sequence: TGCAGCGTTGAATCATGGGGACGAAATGACAGGGGAGATTCCCGCGAGACCCAGTACTTC.

This clonotype has at least ten counts. J is TRBJ2-5 and V is TRBV5-5; D may be TRBD1 (5 bases). Between the trimmed V and J ends, which lost 2 bases and 2 bases, there was a span of 16 bases. The CDR3 runs to 16 residues. Germline V gene lookup returns CDR1 SGHKS and CDR2 YYEKEE (reference sequence). The CDR3 sequence is CASSFQGRQIQETQYF. CDR3 nucleotides: TGTGCCAGCAGCTTCCAAGGACGACAGATACAAGAGACCCAGTACTTC.

This clonotype was counted at least ten times. This chain uses TRBV6-5 with TRBJ2-3; 7 bases map to TRBD1. Germline CDR1 and CDR2: MNHEY and SVGAGI. The CDR3 covers 15 residues. Trimming at V came to 2 bases and at J to 0 bases, leaving 2 bases not matched to a gene. CDR3 sequence (DNA): TGTGCCAGCAGTTACGGGGACAGTAGCACAGATACGCAGTATTTT. This translates into CASSYGDSSTDTQYF.

This clonotype has a handful of counts. J is TRBJ2-1 and V is TRBV27; 9 bases agree with TRBD1. The J segment lost 4 bases and the V segment lost 5 bases, leaving 3 bases of the junction unmatched. The CDR3 runs 14 residues. Germline CDR1 and CDR2: MNHEY and SMNVEV (reference sequence). CDR3 loop: CASSQDRGYNEQFF. CDR3 nucleotide sequence: TGTGCCAGCAGTCAAGACAGGGGGTACAATGAGCAGTTCTTC.

This clonotype was detected many times. V and J are TRBV7-2 and TRBJ2-3; D is possibly TRBD2 (7 bases). Looked up from germline, CDR1 is SGHTA and CDR2 is FQGNSA. The CDR3 contains 15 residues. The V end was cut by 8 bases, the J end by 4 bases, with 19 bases between. CDR3 bases: TGTGCCAGCCCTTCGGTGGGGGGGCCGGCAGATACGCAGTATTTT. Translated, it gives CASPSVGGPADTQYF. Complete variable domain (other parts from reference TRBV7-2 and TRBJ2-3): GAGVSQSPSNKVTEKGKDVELRCDPISGHTALYWYRQSLGQGLEFLIYFQGNSAPDKSGLPSDRFSAERTGGSVSTLTIQRTQQEDSAVYLCASPSVGGPADTQYFGPGTRLTVL.

The table lists this clonotype with many counts. The V gene is TRBV19, the J gene TRBJ2-3, with D possibly being TRBD1 or TRBD2 (5 bases each). Trimming stripped 8 bases from V and 2 bases from J, with 11 bases between. The CDR3 spans 13 residues. Looked up from germline, CDR1 is LNHDA and CDR2 is SQIVND (reference sequence). Here the CDR3 reads CASDPGTTDTQYF. DNA of the CDR3: TGTGCCAGTGATCCCGGGACCACAGATACGCAGTATTTT. Complete variable domain (other parts from reference TRBV19 and TRBJ2-3): DGGITQSPKYLFRKEGQNVTLSCEQNLNHDAMYWYRQDPGQGLRLIYYSQIVNDFQKGDIAEGYSVSREKKESFPLTVTSAQKNPTAFYLCASDPGTTDTQYFGPGTRLTVL.

This clonotype was detected ten times or more. This chain connects TRBV20-1 to TRBJ2-7; possibly TRBD1 for D (6 bases). Germline loops: CDR1 DFQATT, CDR2 SNEGSKA (reference sequence). Trimming stripped 6 bases from V and 4 bases from J, with 19 bases between. The CDR3 spans 14 residues. This CDR3 reads CSARSVGGTYEQYF. In DNA form, the CDR3 reads TGCAGTGCCAGGAGCGTTGGGGGCACGTACGAGCAGTACTTC.

The J gene is TRBJ1-2, the V gene TRBV20-1; D not certain. Trimming removed 7 bases from V and 8 bases from J, with 5 bases in between. CDR1 is DFQATT, CDR2 SNEGSKA, per germline (reference sequence). This CDR3 comprises 8 residues. The CDR3 is CSGGGYTF. DNA for the CDR3: TGCAGTGGGGGAGGCTACACCTTC.

This clonotype has ten or more counts. The CDR3 sequence: CASTPIGDREDEQYF. The CDR3 DNA sequence: TGTGCCAGCACCCCGATCGGGGACAGGGAGGACGAGCAGTACTTC. The V gene is TRBV25-1, the J gene TRBJ2-7; 9 bases match TRBD1. After removal of 7 bases from V and 5 bases from J, the junction contained 12 bases not matched to a gene. There are 15 residues in the CDR3. From germline, CDR1 is MGHDK and CDR2 SYGVNS.

This clonotype was recorded many times. This sequence joins TRBV5-1 and TRBJ1-2; the D is unclear. V was pared by 1 base and J by 3 bases, with 10 bases between. The V gene's germline CDR1 is SGHRS and CDR2 YFSETQ. There are 14 residues in the CDR3. CDR3 region: CASSLLTPDYGYTF. The DNA for the CDR3 is TGCGCCAGCAGCTTGCTAACACCAGACTATGGCTACACCTTC.